This T cell receptor beta chain was sequenced for a study of T cells after yellow fever vaccination. The overall study: Where fractions had low cell numbers, libraries were prepared from them with the SMART-Seq v4 Ultra Low Input RNA kit. Study outcomes and limitations: Subsequent to the booster, the majority of primary-vaccination clones reappeared (around 96% CD4, about 90% CD8).

This clonotype was found many times. What it binds is not known. V lost 2 bases and J 8 bases, leaving 16 bases between the germline ends. Germline V CDR1 and CDR2: SGHDT, YYEEEE. The CDR3 is made up of 15 amino acids. Production of TCR cDNA was by 5'RACE template switching, which also added a universal primer site and UMIs. TCRdb itself ran the 5' RACE reads through MiXCR, one entry per CDR3 protein. The sample shows approximately 350,000 distinct CDR3 sequences, around a tenth of them seen only once. Here the sequenced sample was PBMCs, taken on the day of the first yellow fever vaccination. The receptor was derived from a man aged 18-30 years who received the YFV17D yellow fever vaccine. The genes are TRBV5-6 and TRBJ2-2; D may be TRBD1 or TRBD2 (6 bases each). CDR3 in DNA: TGTGCCAGCAGCTTCTACAGGGAGGTAGCGGGGGAGCTGTTTTTT. Protein: CASSFYREVAGELFF.